The 5 T cell receptor beta chains below come from one sample, sequenced in a study of OX40 agonist ivuxolimab in advanced cancers. Repertoires were generated with immunoSEQ multiplex PCR, while TCRdb's copy carries only in-frame clones and drops some. The table has fewer than 130,000 clones, approximately 89% seen once. The specimen was CD4+ or CD8+ T cells sorted from blood, collected in a trial of the OX40 agonist ivuxolimab. The source is an adult with an advanced solid tumor such as melanoma, head and neck, liver or kidney cancer.

This clone appeared once. The chain has TRBV5-1 and TRBJ1-1; D may be TRBD1 (5 bases). This CDR3 spans 14 amino acids. With 2 bases removed from V and 3 bases from J, the gap between germline ends came to 11 bases. CDR1 and CDR2 from the germline V gene are SGHRS and YFSETQ. In nucleotides, the CDR3 is TGCGCCAGCAGCTTCGAGCTGGGGGACACTGAAGCTTTCTTT. Its protein is CASSFELGDTEAFF.

J is TRBJ2-1 and V is TRBV30; D remains unclear. Germline CDR1 is GTSNPN and CDR2 is SVGIG (reference sequence). There are 16 residues in the CDR3. Trimming pared 3 bases from V and 0 bases from J, leaving 15 bases between. CDR3 nucleotides: TGTGCCTGGAGGGGTGTTGGGCCCGACTCCTACAATGAGCAGTTCTTC. The encoded protein is CAWRGVGPDSYNEQFF. Filled out from reference TRBV30 and TRBJ2-1, the complete variable domain reads SQTIHQWPATLVQPVGSPLSLECTVEGTSNPNLYWYRQAAGRGLQLLFYSVGIGQISSEVPQNLSASRPQDRQFILSSKKLLLSDSGFYLCAWRGVGPDSYNEQFFGPGTRLTVL.

The V gene is TRBV10-3, the J gene TRBJ1-2, with TRBD1 identical over 8 bases. This CDR3 has 13 amino acids. After removal of 7 bases from V and 4 bases from J, the junction contained 5 bases not matched to a gene. CDR1 ENHRY and CDR2 SYGVKD come from the germline V gene. The CDR3 protein is CAINRGQGYGYTF. DNA of the CDR3: TGTGCCATCAATAGAGGACAGGGCTATGGCTACACCTTC.

V is TRBV9 and J is TRBJ2-2, with 10 bases matching TRBD2. V trimming: 1 base; J trimming: 7 bases; junction bases outside the gene matches: 4. The CDR3 sequence is 15 residues long. The germline gives CDR1 SGDLS, CDR2 YYNGEE. The chain's CDR3 is CASSVNSGGIGELFF. DNA of the CDR3: TGTGCCAGCAGCGTAAATAGCGGGGGGATCGGGGAGCTGTTTTTT.

The chain links TRBV5-1 to TRBJ2-5; the match to TRBD2 covers 7 bases. This CDR3 comprises 14 residues. The V and J ends lost 3 bases and 4 bases, in that order; junction bases with no gene match: 6. Germline values: CDR1 SGHRS, CDR2 YFSETQ. This CDR3 reads CASSSTAGRETQYF. DNA of the CDR3: TGCGCCAGCAGCTCGACAGCGGGAAGAGAGACCCAGTACTTC. The entire variable domain, with the rest obtained from reference TRBV5-1 and TRBJ2-5, is as follows: KAGVTQTPRYLIKTRGQQVTLSCSPISGHRSVSWYQQTPGQGLQFLFEYFSETQRNKGNFPGRFSGRQFSNSRSEMNVSTLELGDSALYLCASSSTAGRETQYFGPGTRLLVL.